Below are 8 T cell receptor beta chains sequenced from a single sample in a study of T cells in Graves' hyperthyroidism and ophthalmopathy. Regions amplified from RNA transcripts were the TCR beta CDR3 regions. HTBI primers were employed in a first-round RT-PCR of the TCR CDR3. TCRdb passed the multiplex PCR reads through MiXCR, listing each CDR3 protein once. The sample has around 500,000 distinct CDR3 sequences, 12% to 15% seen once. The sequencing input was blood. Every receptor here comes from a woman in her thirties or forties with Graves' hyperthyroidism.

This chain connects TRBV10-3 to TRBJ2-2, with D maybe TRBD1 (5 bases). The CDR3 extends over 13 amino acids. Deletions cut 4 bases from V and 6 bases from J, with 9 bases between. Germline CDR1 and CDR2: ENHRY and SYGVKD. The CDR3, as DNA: TGTGCCATCAGTGGCAGGGTTCCCGGGGAGCTGTTTTTT. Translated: CAISGRVPGELFF.

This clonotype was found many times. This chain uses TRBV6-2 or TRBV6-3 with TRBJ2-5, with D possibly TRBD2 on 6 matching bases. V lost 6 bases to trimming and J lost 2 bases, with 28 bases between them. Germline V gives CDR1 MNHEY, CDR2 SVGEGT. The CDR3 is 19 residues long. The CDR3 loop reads CASSSREGRPIRGQETQYF. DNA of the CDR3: TGTGCCAGCAGCTCAAGAGAAGGGCGGCCAATCCGGGGGCAAGAGACCCAGTACTTC.

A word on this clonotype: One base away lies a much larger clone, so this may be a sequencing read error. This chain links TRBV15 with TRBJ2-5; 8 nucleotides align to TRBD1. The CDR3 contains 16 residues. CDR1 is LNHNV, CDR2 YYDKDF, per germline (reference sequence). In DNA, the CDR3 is TGTGCCACCTCTCTTGGCGGGGACAGGCGCCAAGAGACCCGGTACTTC. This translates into CATSLGGDRRQETRYF.

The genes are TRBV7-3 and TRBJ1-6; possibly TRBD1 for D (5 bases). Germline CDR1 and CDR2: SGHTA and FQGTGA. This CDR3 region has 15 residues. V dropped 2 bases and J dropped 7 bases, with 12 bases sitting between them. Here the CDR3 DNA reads TGTGCCAGCAGCTTAGGGGACGGACGAAATTCACCCCTCCACTTT. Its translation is CASSLGDGRNSPLHF.

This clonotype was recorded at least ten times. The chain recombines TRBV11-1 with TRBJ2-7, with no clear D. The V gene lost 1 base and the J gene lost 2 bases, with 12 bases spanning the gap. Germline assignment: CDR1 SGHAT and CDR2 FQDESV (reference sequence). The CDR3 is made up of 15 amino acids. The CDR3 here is CASSLDLNRAYEQYF. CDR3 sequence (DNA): TGTGCCAGCAGCTTAGACCTGAACCGAGCCTACGAGCAGTACTTC.

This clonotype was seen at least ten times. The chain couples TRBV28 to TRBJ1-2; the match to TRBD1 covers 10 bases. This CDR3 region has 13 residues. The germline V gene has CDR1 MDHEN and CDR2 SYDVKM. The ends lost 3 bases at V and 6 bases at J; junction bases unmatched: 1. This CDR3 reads CASSLDRGDGYTF. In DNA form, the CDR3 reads TGTGCCAGCAGTTTGGACAGGGGGGATGGCTACACCTTC.

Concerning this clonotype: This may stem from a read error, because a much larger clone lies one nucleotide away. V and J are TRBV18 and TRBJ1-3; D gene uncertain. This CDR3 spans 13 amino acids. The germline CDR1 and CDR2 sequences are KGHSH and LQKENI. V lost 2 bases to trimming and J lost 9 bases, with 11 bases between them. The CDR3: CASSPETRTTIYF. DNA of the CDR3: TGTGCCAGCTCACCAGAGACAAGAACCACCATATATTTT. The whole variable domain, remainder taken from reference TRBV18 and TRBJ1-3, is NAGVMQNPRHLVRRRGQEARLRCSPMKGHSHVYWYRQLPEEGLKFMVYLQKENIIDESGMPKERFSAEFPKEGPSILRIQQVVRGDSAAYFCASSPETRTTIYFGEGSWLTVV.

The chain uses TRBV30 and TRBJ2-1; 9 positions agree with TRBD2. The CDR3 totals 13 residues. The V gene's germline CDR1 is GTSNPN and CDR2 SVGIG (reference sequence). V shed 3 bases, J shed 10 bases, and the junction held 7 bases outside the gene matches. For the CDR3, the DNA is TGTGCCTGGAGCCCGGGACTAGCTGACGAGCAGTTCTTC. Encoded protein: CAWSPGLADEQFF.